These 8 T cell receptor beta chains share one sample of origin, sequenced in a study of shared clonotypes between healthy human individuals. Assay: immunoSEQ multiplex PCR; the TCRdb copy retains only in-frame clones and omits some. This sample has 1.6 million or so clones, with around 97% found just once. Sequenced: naive CD4+ T cells sorted from blood. The subset is: CD45RA+ positively selected. The receptors originated from a man between 25 and 39 years old in good health.

The V call is TRBV5-8, the J call TRBJ2-7; unclear D gene. The CDR3 is 15 residues long. Trimming removed 0 bases at V and 6 bases at J, with 16 bases between. Germline assignment: CDR1 SGHTS and CDR2 YDEGEE. For the CDR3, the DNA is TGTGCCAGCAGCTTGGGGGAATTAGACTCACTCGAGCAGTACTTC. This gives the protein CASSLGELDSLEQYF. Full variable domain (remainder filled in from reference TRBV5-8 and TRBJ2-7): EAGVTQSPTHLIKTRGQQATLRCSPISGHTSVYWYQQALGLGLQFLLWYDEGEERNRGNFPPRFSGRQFPNYSSELNVNALELEDSALYLCASSLGELDSLEQYFGPGTRLTVT.

V and J are TRBV7-8 and TRBJ2-5; 7 nucleotides line up with TRBD1. Germline lookup yields CDR1 SGHVS and CDR2 FQNEAQ. V gave up 1 base and J gave up 4 bases; unmatched junction bases: 0. This CDR3 has 13 amino acids. CDR3 nucleotide sequence: TGTGCCAGCAGCTTAGAGGGGGCAGAGACCCAGTACTTC. It codes for CASSLEGAETQYF.

This clone came up once. The chain couples TRBV15 to TRBJ1-1; D is unclear. The ends were cut back, 7 bases at V and 1 base at J, with 10 bases in the middle. This CDR3 has 13 amino acids. From germline, CDR1 is LNHNV and CDR2 YYDKDF (reference sequence). CDR3 in amino acids: CATTNGGNTEAFF. CDR3 DNA: TGTGCCACCACAAACGGAGGGAACACTGAAGCTTTCTTT.

V usage is TRBV19 and J usage is TRBJ2-7; D is unresolved. Germline values: CDR1 LNHDA, CDR2 SQIVND (reference sequence). The CDR3 is 12 residues long. Trimming removed 1 base at V and 6 bases at J, with 7 bases between. The CDR3 sequence: CASSIVSGEQYF. The CDR3 DNA sequence: TGTGCCAGTAGTATAGTATCTGGCGAGCAGTACTTC.

The chain employs TRBV7-8 and TRBJ1-5; TRBD1 aligns across 7 bases. CDR3 length: 14 residues. The germline V gene encodes CDR1 SGHVS and CDR2 FQNEAQ. After removal of 3 bases from V and 5 bases from J, the junction contained 4 bases not matched to a gene. CDR3 bases: TGTGCCAGCAGCTTCGGGGACAGAGATCAGCCCCAGCATTTT. Amino acids: CASSFGDRDQPQHF.

V gene TRBV28 combines with J gene TRBJ2-7; TRBD1 agrees at 7 bases. With V trimmed by 3 bases and J by 7 bases, 12 bases remained unmatched. This CDR3 region has 15 residues. Germline CDR1 and CDR2: MDHEN and SYDVKM. CDR3 DNA sequence: TGTGCCAGCAGTTTCAGAGGGGGCGTTTCGGATGAGCAGTACTTC. Its translation: CASSFRGGVSDEQYF.

The rearrangement links TRBV9 to TRBJ2-1; TRBD2 is a possible D gene (5 bases). The germline V gene has CDR1 SGDLS and CDR2 YYNGEE. Deletions cut 4 bases from V and 5 bases from J, with 16 bases between. The CDR3 length is 15 residues. CDR3 nucleotide sequence: TGTGCCAGCAGCCACCCGGGGATAAGCGACAATGAGCAGTTCTTC. It translates to CASSHPGISDNEQFF.

This clone occurred once. The rearrangement links TRBV6-5 to TRBJ2-1, with TRBD2 matching over 10 bases. The CDR3 loop spans 15 amino acids. V trimming: 6 bases; J trimming: 0 bases; junction bases outside the gene matches: 2. CDR1 and CDR2 (germline): MNHEY, SVGAGI. The CDR3 reads CASRIAGGSYNEQFF. The DNA for the CDR3 is TGTGCCAGCAGAATAGCGGGAGGCTCCTACAATGAGCAGTTCTTC.